Here is one T cell receptor beta chain with its context. Antigen: not known. The data are from a study of T-cell reconstitution after alpha-beta-depleted transplantation in children. General study points: Day-60 TCRbeta diversity that was high in some patients was derived from surviving recipient T cells and thymic progenitors. By about two months after transplant, alpha-beta T cells reportedly arose from several hundred graft clones that had expanded. After one year, T-cell counts and TCRbeta diversity mostly came from new T cells.

The germline V gene has CDR1 LGHNA and CDR2 YNFKEQ. The CDR3 extends over 16 amino acids. Trimming cost V 3 bases and J 2 bases, with 17 bases left between them. A TCRbeta library incorporating unique molecular identifiers was prepared. TCRdb re-called the PCR reads through MiXCR, storing one row per CDR3 protein. The top ten clones hold under 6% of a sample with 780,000 or so distinct CDR3 sequences, approximately 15% of them seen once. This chain uses TRBV4-2 with TRBJ2-7; TRBD2 is a possible D gene (5 bases). The source was PBMCs, mostly from graft donor cells, collected 360 days after TCRalphabeta/CD19-depleted stem cell transplant. This receptor was taken from a male patient younger than 18 who had a stem cell transplant for acute lymphoblastic leukemia, so the T cells may come from the graft donor. The CDR3 reads CASSHSEEEFAYEQYF. CDR3 bases: TGTGCCAGCAGCCACTCCGAGGAGGAGTTCGCCTACGAGCAGTACTTC.